This entry lists 14 T cell receptor beta chains sequenced from one sample in a study of cytomegalovirus exposure and HLA in healthy donors (dated by TCRdb to 2016 to 2017). The library was produced with the immunoSEQ multiplex PCR assay. For the multiplex PCR, a mixture combining 60 forward primers for TCR Vbeta segments and 13 reverse primers for TCR Jbeta segments was used. TCRdb took this table from immuneACCESS and kept in-frame rearrangements with V and J called. Such tables lack part of the clones; where checked against another copy, unresolved V genes explain under half of the gap, and the rest is unexplained. The sample table on file contains 60,000 to 85,000 clones. Together, the top ten hold roughly an eighth of the sample. The sequencing input was PBMCs. Source of these receptors: a man in his forties or fifties in good health and CMV-seropositive.

As DNA, the CDR3 is TGTGCCAGCAGCTTCCATGGACAAGAAGCTTTCTTT. Residues: CASSFHGQEAFF. The chain uses TRBV7-2 and TRBJ1-1, with a possible D match to TRBD1 (5 bases). This CDR3 is built from 12 residues. Deletions cut 3 bases from V and 8 bases from J, with 10 bases between. Germline V gene sequence: CDR1 SGHTA, CDR2 FQGNSA.

The J gene is TRBJ2-1, the V gene TRBV2, with 10 bases that match TRBD2. The V gene end was trimmed by 5 bases and the J gene end by 7 bases; junction bases not matched to a gene: 5. CDR3 length: 14 amino acids. Germline CDR1 reads SNHLY; CDR2 reads FYNNEI. The CDR3 region has the DNA TGTGCCAGCAGTAAATTACTAGCGGGGAATGAGCAGTTCTTC. Its protein product is CASSKLLAGNEQFF.

This chain links TRBV30 with TRBJ2-1, with a tentative D call TRBD1 (6 bases). CDR3 length: 18 residues. V lost 3 bases and J 9 bases, leaving 30 bases between the germline ends. In germline, CDR1 is GTSNPN, CDR2 SVGIG (reference sequence). Written as DNA, the CDR3 is TGTGCCTGGAGACCCCCAGTCTGGGGGCGAGAGGCCTGGGGTGAGCAGTTCTTC. Its translation is CAWRPPVWGREAWGEQFF.

The chain couples TRBV11-2 to TRBJ2-2; 11 positions agree with TRBD1. V dropped 1 base and J dropped 10; count of bases not matched to a gene: 8. The germline gives CDR1 SGHAT, CDR2 FQNNGV. The CDR3 sequence is 16 residues long. CDR3 residues: CASSLAPGQGVVELFF. In DNA form, the CDR3 reads TGTGCCAGCAGCTTAGCGCCGGGACAGGGGGTAGTGGAGCTGTTTTTT.

The rearrangement links TRBV10-3 to TRBJ2-5, with 15 bases aligning to TRBD2. Germline V gene sequence: CDR1 ENHRY, CDR2 SYGVKD. V gave up 3 bases and J gave up 5 bases; unmatched junction bases: 4. There are 16 residues in the CDR3. This CDR3 reads CAISEGTSGGMETQYF. CDR3 sequence (DNA): TGTGCCATCAGTGAAGGGACTAGCGGGGGGATGGAGACCCAGTACTTC.

The V and J genes are TRBV28 and TRBJ1-1; 9 positions agree with TRBD1. J was trimmed by 4 bases and V by 5 bases; bases with no gene match: 11. The germline V gene has CDR1 MDHEN and CDR2 SYDVKM. This CDR3 has 16 residues. The CDR3 nucleotides read TGTGCCAGCAGTCCCACAGGGGGCTCTATAGGCACTGAAGCTTTCTTT. It codes for CASSPTGGSIGTEAFF.

The CDR3 here is CASSLVIQAQETQYF. As DNA, the CDR3 is TGTGCCAGCAGCTTGGTTATACAGGCCCAAGAGACCCAGTACTTC. The rearrangement links TRBV5-5 to TRBJ2-5; a weak D match, TRBD1 (5 bases). V lost 0 bases to trimming and J lost 1 base, with 10 bases between them. The CDR3 covers 15 residues. Germline-derived CDR1 and CDR2 are SGHKS and YYEKEE (reference sequence).

This chain connects TRBV10-1 to TRBJ1-1; TRBD1 aligns across 8 bases. Germline V gene lookup returns CDR1 WNHNN and CDR2 SYGVQD (reference sequence). The trim removed 6 bases at V and 0 bases at J, leaving 3 bases unmatched. This CDR3 comprises 14 residues. The CDR3 spells CASSPDRVNTEAFF. Here the CDR3 DNA reads TGCGCCAGCAGCCCGGACAGGGTGAACACTGAAGCTTTCTTT.

The chain joins TRBV27 to TRBJ1-1; D not certain. Trimming took 3 bases from V and 3 from J, leaving 11 bases between them. CDR1 is MNHEY, CDR2 SMNVEV, per germline (reference sequence). The length of the CDR3 is 14 residues. CDR3 in amino acids: CASSFDRQHTEAFF. The DNA of the CDR3 is TGTGCCAGCAGTTTTGATAGACAACACACTGAAGCTTTCTTT.

The chain combines TRBV7-3 with TRBJ1-1, with a weak D call TRBD1 (6 bases). Germline CDR1 and CDR2: SGHTA and FQGTGA. V dropped 5 bases and J dropped 6 bases, with 16 bases sitting between them. The CDR3 has 14 amino acids. The DNA for the CDR3 is TGTGCCAGCAGCCGAACAGGGTCTCTCTCTGAAGCTTTCTTT. Amino acid sequence: CASSRTGSLSEAFF.

This rearrangement joins TRBV19 to TRBJ1-1; 7 nucleotides agree with TRBD1. The junction had 11 bases not matched to a gene; V was cut back by 7 bases and J by 6 bases. The CDR3 covers 14 residues. The germline gives CDR1 LNHDA, CDR2 SQIVND (reference sequence). The CDR3 spells CASTRGDAVSEAFF. Written as DNA, the CDR3 is TGTGCCAGTACCAGGGGGGATGCGGTGTCTGAAGCTTTCTTT.

The rearrangement joins TRBV5-1 to TRBJ2-3, with a weak D call TRBD1 (5 bases). Germline CDR1 is SGHRS and CDR2 is YFSETQ. V shed 2 bases and J shed 4 bases, with 8 bases lying between them. The CDR3 loop spans 13 amino acids. As DNA, the CDR3 is TGCGCCAGCAGCTTTTTAGGGGCAGATACGCAGTATTTT. This codes for CASSFLGADTQYF.

The chain combines TRBV19 with TRBJ1-5; the D is unclear. Germline V CDR1 and CDR2: LNHDA, SQIVND (reference sequence). The V end lost 6 bases, the J end lost 3 bases, and 9 bases lay between the germline ends. The CDR3 is 13 residues long. CDR3 coding DNA: TGTGCCAGTAGAAGTACAGCCAATCAGCCCCAGCATTTT. Encoded protein: CASRSTANQPQHF.

The rearrangement uses TRBV7-9 and TRBJ1-2, with D unresolved. The germline V gene encodes CDR1 SEHNR and CDR2 FQNEAQ (reference sequence). The CDR3 extends over 13 amino acids. Trimming removed 2 bases from V and 7 bases from J, with 11 bases in between. The CDR3 is CASSLTESGGYTF. The CDR3 nucleotides read TGTGCCAGCAGCTTAACAGAGTCCGGTGGCTACACCTTC.